Listed below are T cell receptor beta chains from one sample, sequenced in a study of T cell responses to AZD1222 COVID-19 vaccine. Profiling relied on immunoSEQ multiplex PCR, and the TCRdb table lists in-frame clones only, not all of them. The table lists roughly 120,000 clones, approximately 94% of them singletons. Sample: peripheral blood, taken 28 days after the second AZD1222 dose. These receptors all come from an adult who received the AZD1222 COVID-19 vaccine. The conserved cysteine and the conserved F or W are not part of the CDR3 here.

J,V,CDR3
TRBJ2-1,TRBV19,ASSMGLATEQF
TRBJ1-1,TRBV2,ASSQGIMNTEAF
TRBJ2-5,TRBV3-1/TRBV3-2,ASSQDLGLGETQY
TRBJ1-1,TRBV4-1,ASSPIEGQGAEAF
TRBJ2-7,TRBV5-4,ASSLGVAGEQY
TRBJ1-5,TRBV2,ASMTDRGSNQPQH
TRBJ1-5,TRBV4-1,ASSQPGQGRQPQH
TRBJ2-2,TRBV2,ASVGVTGELF
TRBJ2-7,TRBV28,ASSLAGADYEQY
TRBJ1-6,TRBV27,ASRPGYNSPLH
TRBJ1-1,TRBV9,ASSVSFGGEAF
TRBJ2-7,TRBV2,ASRLDSSYEQY
TRBJ2-2,TRBV29-1,SVEDVGPMTGELF
TRBJ1-6,TRBV6-5,ASTTQVVNSPLH
TRBJ1-3,TRBV4-1,ASSQERSSGNTIY
TRBJ1-1,TRBV5-8,ASSLQGARNTEAF
TRBJ2-1,TRBV3-1/TRBV3-2,ASSLERQGLSYNEQF
TRBJ1-2,TRBV9,ASSVGRDRGSNYGYT
TRBJ1-1,TRBV5-4,ASSLGPQANTEAF
TRBJ2-7,TRBV3-1/TRBV3-2,ASSQAVLAGAQAYEQY
TRBJ1-1,TRBV6-5,ASSPLLGTEAF
TRBJ1-1,TRBV7-9,ASSPGQWAEAF
TRBJ2-6,TRBV29-1,SVAGTLPGANVLT